One sample yielded the 2 T cell receptor beta chains listed below, sequenced in a study of control samples from healthy donors and cancer patients. Sequencing used immunoSEQ multiplex PCR; TCRdb keeps in-frame clones, though not all of them. The sample comprises some 100,000 clones, roughly 91% of which are singletons, and 15% to 20% rests with the top ten. Sequencing used blood. The receptor set was obtained from a woman aged 45-65 years in good health.

The sample holds one count of this clone. V and J are TRBV7-2 and TRBJ2-3; 7 bases map to TRBD2. V lost 3 bases and J lost 6; bases outside the gene matches: 6. Germline lookup yields CDR1 SGHTA and CDR2 FQGNSA. This CDR3 contains 14 residues. As DNA, the CDR3 is TGTGCCAGCAGCTTTACGGCGGGAGCTGATACGCAGTATTTT. Protein: CASSFTAGADTQYF.

This clone was found a few times. This chain links TRBV3-1 (or the pseudogene TRBV3-2) with TRBJ2-7; D is uncertain. The V end was cut by 4 bases, the J end by 0 bases, with 16 bases between. This CDR3 contains 16 residues. Germline loops: CDR1 LGHDT, CDR2 YNNKEL (reference sequence). In DNA, the CDR3 is TGTGCCAGCAGCCTAAACGTTAACAGACCCTCCTACGAGCAGTACTTC. As protein: CASSLNVNRPSYEQYF.